The sequence of this TCR beta chain was determined in a study of cytomegalovirus exposure and HLA in healthy donors. Use of 60 Vbeta and 13 Jbeta primers characterized the PCR. This table comes from immunoSEQ multiplex PCR, and its TCRdb copy is limited to in-frame clones, with some not included. Here the sample spans 180,000 or so clones, about 82% being singletons. Ends included, the CDR3 has 15 residues. Germline CDR1 is MDHEN and CDR2 is SYDVKM. Notes on this clone: It is unclear where the CDR3 begins or ends on the DNA, so no DNA is shown, and the CDR3 is as TCRdb lists it.

V gene TRBV28 combines with J gene TRBJ1-4. Material for sequencing was PBMCs. The sequence came from a woman between 25 and 40 years old in good health and CMV-seronegative. The CDR3 sequence is CASSSSGGADEKLFF.